Listed here are 5 T cell receptor gamma chains from one sample, sequenced in a study of human gamma delta and Vdelta1 T cells. Their cognate antigens are unknown. TCRdb applied CATT to the PCR reads for clone calling. The table includes about 3,900 gamma-chain clones, approximately 15% detected once. Sequenced input: Vdelta1 gamma-delta T cells from blood grown in culture (DOT cells). These TCRs come from a human donor in good health.

The rearrangement links TRGV5P to TRGJP2. TRGV5P has pseudogene status. The CDR3 is 16 residues long. In nucleotides, the CDR3 is TGTGCCACCTGGATCGGTAGTATTAGGAGTGATTGGATCAAGACGTTT. Its translation: CATWIGSIRSDWIKTF.

This clone is labeled medium-sized. This chain uses TRGV5 with TRGJ1 or TRGJ2. Germline V gene lookup returns CDR1 VINAFY and CDR2 YDVSNSKD. This CDR3 is built from 12 residues. The V gene end was trimmed by 2 bases and the J gene end by 8 bases; junction bases not matched to a gene: 6. As DNA, the CDR3 is TGTGCCACCTGGGACACTGGGAATAAGAAACTCTTT. Amino acid sequence: CATWDTGNKKLF.

This chain connects TRGV4 to TRGJ1 or TRGJ2. V was pared by 1 base and J by 3 bases, with 15 bases of the junction left unmatched. The CDR3 is 17 amino acids. CDR1 is EGSTGY and CDR2 is YDSYTSSV in the germline V gene. CDR3 bases: TGTGCCACCTGGGATGGACACGAAACTAGACCTTATTATAAGAAACTCTTT. Translation: CATWDGHETRPYYKKLF.

This clone is termed medium-sized. V and J are TRGV5 and TRGJ1 or TRGJ2. The J segment lost 2 bases and the V segment lost 0 bases, leaving 1 base of the junction unmatched. Germline CDR1 VINAFY, CDR2 YDVSNSKD. The CDR3 is 13 residues long. In DNA, the CDR3 is TGTGCCACCTGGGACAGGGATTATTATAAGAAACTCTTT. This sequence encodes CATWDRDYYKKLF.

This rearrangement joins TRGV3 to TRGJP2. The CDR3 has 16 residues. V shed 2 bases, J shed 4 bases, and the junction held 10 bases outside the gene matches. Germline V gives CDR1 VTNTFY, CDR2 YDVSTARD (reference sequence). Written as DNA, the CDR3 is TGTGCCACCTGGGACACGCACTATTTTAGTGATTGGATCAAGACGTTT. Its translation is CATWDTHYFSDWIKTF.